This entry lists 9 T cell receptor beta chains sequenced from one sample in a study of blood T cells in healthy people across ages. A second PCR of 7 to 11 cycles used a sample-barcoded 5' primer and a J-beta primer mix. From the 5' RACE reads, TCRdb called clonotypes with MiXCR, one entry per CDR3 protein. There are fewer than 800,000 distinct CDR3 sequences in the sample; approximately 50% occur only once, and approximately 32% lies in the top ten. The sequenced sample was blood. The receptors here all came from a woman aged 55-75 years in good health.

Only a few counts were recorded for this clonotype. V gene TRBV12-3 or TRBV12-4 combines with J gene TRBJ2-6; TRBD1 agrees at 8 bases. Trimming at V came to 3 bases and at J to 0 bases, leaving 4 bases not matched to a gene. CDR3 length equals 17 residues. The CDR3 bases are TGTGCCAGCAGTTTGAGGACAGGGAACTCTGGGGCCAACGTCCTGACTTTC. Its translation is CASSLRTGNSGANVLTF.

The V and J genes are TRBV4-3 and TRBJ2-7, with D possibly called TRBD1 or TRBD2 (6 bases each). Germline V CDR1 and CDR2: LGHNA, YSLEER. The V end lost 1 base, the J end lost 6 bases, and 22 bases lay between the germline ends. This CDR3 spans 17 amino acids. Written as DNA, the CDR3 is TGCGCCAGCAGCCAAGGGCCGGGGGCCGGTGTCTTGGGCGAGCAGTACTTC. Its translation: CASSQGPGAGVLGEQYF.

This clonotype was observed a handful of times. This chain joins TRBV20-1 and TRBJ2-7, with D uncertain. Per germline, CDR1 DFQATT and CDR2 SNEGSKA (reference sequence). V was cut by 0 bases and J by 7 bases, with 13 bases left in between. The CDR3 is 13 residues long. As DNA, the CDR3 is TGCAGTGCTAGAGATAAGACCTCTGAGGAGCAGTACTTC. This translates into CSARDKTSEEQYF.

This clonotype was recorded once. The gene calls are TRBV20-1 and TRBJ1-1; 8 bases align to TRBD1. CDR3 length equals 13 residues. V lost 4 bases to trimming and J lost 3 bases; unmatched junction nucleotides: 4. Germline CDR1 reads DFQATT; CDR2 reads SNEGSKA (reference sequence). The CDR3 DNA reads TGCAGTGCTACAGGGGGCATGTACACTGAAGCTTTCTTT. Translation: CSATGGMYTEAFF.

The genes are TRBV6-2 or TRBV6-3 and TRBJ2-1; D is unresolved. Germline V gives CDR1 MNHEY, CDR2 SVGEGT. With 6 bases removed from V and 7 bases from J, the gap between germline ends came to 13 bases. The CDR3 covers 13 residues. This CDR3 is CASSVVRRNEQFF. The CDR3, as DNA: TGTGCCAGCAGCGTCGTACGCCGGAATGAGCAGTTCTTC.

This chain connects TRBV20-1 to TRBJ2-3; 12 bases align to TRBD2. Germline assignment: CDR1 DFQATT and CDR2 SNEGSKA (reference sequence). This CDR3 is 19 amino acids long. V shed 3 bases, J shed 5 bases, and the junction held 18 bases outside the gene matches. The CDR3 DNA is TGCAGTGCTAGGATCTCGACTAGCGGGAGCCTTCACCCTGGAGATACGCAGTATTTT. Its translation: CSARISTSGSLHPGDTQYF.

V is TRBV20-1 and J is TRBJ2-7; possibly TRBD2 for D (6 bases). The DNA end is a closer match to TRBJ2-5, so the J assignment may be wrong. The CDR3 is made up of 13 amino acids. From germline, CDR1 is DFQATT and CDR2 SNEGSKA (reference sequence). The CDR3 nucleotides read TGCAGTGCTAGAGATCCCGACGGGGGGACCCAGTACTTC. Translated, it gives CSARDPDGGTQYF.

CDR3 bases: TGTGCCAGCACTCCGGGAGAGCGGGAGTACGAGCAGTACTTC. Residues: CASTPGEREYEQYF. The V call is TRBV28, the J call TRBJ2-7; TRBD2 aligns across 8 bases. Germline CDR1 is MDHEN and CDR2 is SYDVKM. The CDR3 runs to 14 residues. The V segment lost 7 bases and the J segment 4 bases; nucleotides outside the gene matches: 9. Filled out from reference TRBV28 and TRBJ2-7, the complete variable domain reads DVKVTQSSRYLVKRTGEKVFLECVQDMDHENMFWYRQDPGLGLRLIYFSYDVKMKEKGDIPEGYSVSREKKERFSLILESASTNQTSMYLCASTPGEREYEQYFGPGTRLTVT.

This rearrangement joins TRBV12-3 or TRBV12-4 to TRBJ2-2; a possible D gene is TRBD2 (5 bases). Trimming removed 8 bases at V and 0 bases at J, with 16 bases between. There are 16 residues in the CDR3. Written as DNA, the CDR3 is TGTGCCAGCGGGTTTTGGGAGACAACGAACACCGGGGAGCTGTTTTTT. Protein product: CASGFWETTNTGELFF.